The 30 T cell receptor beta chains in this list originate from one sample, sequenced in a study of T cell changes during pregnancy in multiple sclerosis. Repertoires were generated with immunoSEQ multiplex PCR, while TCRdb's copy carries only in-frame clones and drops some. Among approximately 100,000 clones listed, approximately 90% were seen once. Sequenced material: peripheral blood, taken after pregnancy. These receptors were taken from a female donor with multiple sclerosis, enrolled in a pregnancy study.

Only one count was recorded for this clone. The chain couples TRBV9 to TRBJ2-2; 7 bases agree with TRBD1. Germline V CDR1 and CDR2: SGDLS, YYNGEE. V gave up 0 bases and J gave up 3 bases; unmatched junction bases: 8. The length of the CDR3 is 17 residues. CDR3 nucleotides: TGTGCCAGCAGCGTAGATCCGACAGGGACGGACACCGGGGAGCTGTTTTTT. It specifies CASSVDPTGTDTGELFF.

The rearrangement uses TRBV30 and TRBJ2-7; the D gene is possibly TRBD2 (6 bases). Germline V CDR1 and CDR2: GTSNPN, SVGIG (reference sequence). This CDR3 is 14 amino acids long. V was cut by 1 base and J by 5 bases, with 15 bases left in between. The CDR3 DNA sequence: TGTGCCTGGAGTGGCGGGGCCCTTCCCCACGAGCAGTACTTC. It codes for CAWSGGALPHEQYF.

The chain is built from TRBV5-1 and TRBJ1-2; 7 bases agree with TRBD1. Trimming cost V 4 bases and J 0 bases; bases outside gene matches: 3. Germline V gives CDR1 SGHRS, CDR2 YFSETQ. CDR3 length: 14 residues. CDR3: CASSPGTANYGYTF. The CDR3 DNA reads as TGCGCCAGCAGCCCAGGGACAGCTAACTATGGCTACACCTTC.

The chain links TRBV19 to TRBJ1-1; D gene uncertain. There are 12 residues in the CDR3. Germline lookup yields CDR1 LNHDA and CDR2 SQIVND (reference sequence). Trimming removed 1 base from V and 5 bases from J, with 5 bases in between. The CDR3, as DNA: TGTGCCAGTAGTATAGGGAGGACTGAAGCTTTCTTT. Translating gives CASSIGRTEAFF.

The chain is built from TRBV2 and TRBJ2-7; 7 bases align to TRBD1. The CDR3 is made up of 14 amino acids. V was clipped by 6 bases and J by 3 bases; unmatched bases: 8. In germline, CDR1 is SNHLY, CDR2 FYNNEI. The CDR3 region has the DNA TGTGCCAGCAGCGAAAGGGACAGATTCTACGAGCAGTACTTC. Its translation: CASSERDRFYEQYF.

The chain combines TRBV10-1 with TRBJ1-4, with 9 bases aligning to TRBD1. V lost 3 bases and J lost 8; bases outside the gene matches: 10. The CDR3 runs 16 residues. CDR1 is WNHNN and CDR2 is SYGVQD in the germline V gene (reference sequence). The CDR3 DNA follows: TGCGCCAGCAGTGAATCGGGGACAGGGCTTGGAGAAAAACTGTTTTTT. Protein product: CASSESGTGLGEKLFF.

The V gene is TRBV5-5, the J gene TRBJ1-5; no clear D. Trimming stripped 2 bases from V and 0 bases from J, with 18 bases between. Germline V gives CDR1 SGHKS, CDR2 YYEKEE (reference sequence). There are 18 residues in the CDR3. DNA of the CDR3: TGTGCCAGCAGCTTTTATGTCCAGACTACCTTTAGCAATCAGCCCCAGCATTTT. It codes for CASSFYVQTTFSNQPQHF.

The chain has TRBV7-9 and TRBJ1-2, with unresolved D. The CDR3 loop spans 13 amino acids. Germline CDR1 reads SEHNR; CDR2 reads FQNEAQ (reference sequence). The germline V and J ends were trimmed by 3 bases and 1 base, with 6 bases remaining between them. This CDR3 is CASSFEGNYGYTF. The DNA of the CDR3 is TGTGCCAGCAGCTTTGAGGGTAACTATGGCTACACCTTC.

The chain combines TRBV5-6 with TRBJ1-2; 9 nucleotides match TRBD1. V was pared by 5 bases and J by 4 bases, with 12 bases of the junction left unmatched. Germline V CDR1 and CDR2: SGHDT, YYEEEE. CDR3 length: 16 residues. CDR3: CASRSARDRALYGYTF. As DNA, the CDR3 is TGTGCCAGCAGATCCGCCCGGGACAGGGCCCTCTATGGCTACACCTTC.

The rearrangement uses TRBV30 and TRBJ2-2; 7 bases line up with TRBD1. J gave up 1 base and V 7 bases, and 3 bases lay outside the gene matches. Germline CDR1 reads GTSNPN; CDR2 reads SVGIG (reference sequence). The CDR3 is made up of 13 amino acids. The CDR3 reads CAFRDRNTGELFF. In nucleotides, the CDR3 is TGTGCCTTCCGGGACAGGAACACCGGGGAGCTGTTTTTT. The full variable domain, completed using reference TRBV30 and TRBJ2-2, is SQTIHQWPATLVQPVGSPLSLECTVEGTSNPNLYWYRQAAGRGLQLLFYSVGIGQISSEVPQNLSASRPQDRQFILSSKKLLLSDSGFYLCAFRDRNTGELFFGEGSRLTVL.

The chain has TRBV5-6 and TRBJ2-3, with D maybe TRBD1 (6 bases). The CDR3 consists of 14 residues. The V end lost 4 bases, the J end lost 4 bases, and 13 bases lay between the germline ends. CDR1 SGHDT and CDR2 YYEEEE come from the germline V gene. The CDR3 region is CASSPQGRPDTQYF. The CDR3 region has the DNA TGTGCCAGCAGCCCCCAGGGGCGCCCAGATACGCAGTATTTT.

The chain has TRBV6-1 and TRBJ2-7, with D maybe TRBD1 (6 bases). CDR1 and CDR2 from the germline V gene are MNHNS and SASEGT. The CDR3 totals 14 residues. Trimming removed 8 bases from V and 5 bases from J, with 19 bases in between. The CDR3 loop is CASVSLQGINEQYF. The CDR3 DNA reads TGTGCCAGCGTAAGCTTACAGGGAATCAACGAGCAGTACTTC.

This chain connects TRBV28 to TRBJ2-7; TRBD2 might be the D (7 bases). Germline values: CDR1 MDHEN, CDR2 SYDVKM. V lost 6 bases to trimming and J lost 7 bases, with 19 bases between them. This CDR3 spans 14 amino acids. The chain's CDR3 is CASSHRVPAGEQYF. The CDR3 bases are TGTGCCAGCAGCCACAGGGTGCCAGCGGGGGAGCAGTACTTC.

The J gene is TRBJ1-1, the V gene TRBV5-1; possible D gene TRBD1, 5 bases. Germline V gene sequence: CDR1 SGHRS, CDR2 YFSETQ. Deletions cut 2 bases from V and 5 bases from J, with 19 bases between. The CDR3 runs to 16 residues. CDR3 DNA: TGCGCCAGCAGCTTAAGTCCGACCAGGGTGGGAACTGAAGCTTTCTTT. The encoded protein is CASSLSPTRVGTEAFF.

Written as DNA, the CDR3 is TGTGCCAGCAGTGAGTACACAGATACGCAGTATTTT. As protein: CASSEYTDTQYF. This chain uses TRBV6-1 with TRBJ2-3; D unresolved. The CDR3 runs to 12 residues. The germline V gene has CDR1 MNHNS and CDR2 SASEGT. Trimming stripped 3 bases from V and 2 bases from J, with 3 bases between.

The rearrangement uses TRBV27 and TRBJ1-2; 7 bases map to TRBD1. The CDR3 is made up of 13 amino acids. Trimming cost V 6 bases and J 8 bases; bases outside gene matches: 9. Germline V gene sequence: CDR1 MNHEY, CDR2 SMNVEV (reference sequence). The CDR3 sequence: CASRQTGKEGYTF. Written as DNA, the CDR3 is TGTGCCAGCAGGCAGACAGGGAAGGAAGGCTACACCTTC.

The V and J genes are TRBV7-2 and TRBJ2-5, with 7 bases identical to TRBD2. Per the germline V gene, CDR1 is SGHTA and CDR2 is FQGNSA. The CDR3 length is 15 residues. With 6 bases clipped from V and 3 bases from J, the junction kept 10 bases outside the gene matches. The DNA for the CDR3 is TGTGCCAGCAGTCAAGGCGGGGGTATCGAAGAGACCCAGTACTTC. Its protein is CASSQGGGIEETQYF.

The CDR3 coding sequence is TGTGCCACCAGCAGAGATGCGAGATTTTTGAACACTGAAGCTTTCTTT. It encodes CATSRDARFLNTEAFF. V and J are TRBV15 and TRBJ1-1, with D hard to call. V was shortened by 0 bases and J by 0 bases, with 11 bases between the two germline ends. CDR1 LNHNV and CDR2 YYDKDF come from the germline V gene (reference sequence). This CDR3 has 16 amino acids.

The rearrangement links TRBV30 to TRBJ1-5; possibly TRBD1 for D (5 bases). This CDR3 comprises 15 residues. V lost 3 bases to trimming and J lost 4 bases, with 16 bases between them. The germline gives CDR1 GTSNPN, CDR2 SVGIG (reference sequence). The CDR3 region has the DNA TGTGCCTGGAGCGCCTCTTCAAGGGGAAATCAGCCCCAGCATTTT. Translating gives CAWSASSRGNQPQHF.

The chain uses TRBV2 and TRBJ1-1; 8 bases are a match to TRBD1. CDR3 size: 19 residues. Germline V gives CDR1 SNHLY, CDR2 FYNNEI. V shed 0 bases and J 4 bases; nucleotides not matched to a gene: 16. CDR3 protein: CASSEALQGRGRGGTEAFF. CDR3 coding DNA: TGTGCCAGCAGTGAAGCGCTTCAGGGCAGGGGGCGGGGGGGCACTGAAGCTTTCTTT.

This clone was seen once. The rearrangement links TRBV7-2 to TRBJ1-3; D not certain. Trimming took 2 bases from V and 2 from J, leaving 4 bases between them. CDR1 is SGHTA, CDR2 FQGNSA, per germline. The CDR3 loop spans 13 amino acids. In nucleotides, the CDR3 is TGTGCCAGCAGCTTACTCGCTGGAAACACCATATATTTT. Its protein product is CASSLLAGNTIYF. Variable domain in full (rest from reference TRBV7-2 and TRBJ1-3): GAGVSQSPSNKVTEKGKDVELRCDPISGHTALYWYRQSLGQGLEFLIYFQGNSAPDKSGLPSDRFSAERTGGSVSTLTIQRTQQEDSAVYLCASSLLAGNTIYFGEGSWLTVV.

This chain uses TRBV30 with TRBJ2-7, with 15 bases lining up with TRBD2. Trimming cost V 3 bases and J 7 bases; bases outside gene matches: 4. Germline V lookup: CDR1 GTSNPN, CDR2 SVGIG (reference sequence). The CDR3 loop spans 14 amino acids. The CDR3, as DNA: TGTGCCTGGAGCACCGGGACTAGCGGGAGGGAGCAGTACTTC. Translation: CAWSTGTSGREQYF.

The chain combines TRBV6-4 with TRBJ2-1; the D gene is possibly TRBD1 (5 bases). This CDR3 is 16 amino acids long. Germline assignment: CDR1 MRHNA and CDR2 SNTAGT. The V and J ends lost 8 bases and 4 bases respectively, with 21 bases between them. The CDR3 here is CASAVLPGARYNEQFF. CDR3 DNA sequence: TGTGCCAGCGCAGTCCTCCCTGGGGCGCGTTACAATGAGCAGTTCTTC.

The chain has TRBV5-1 and TRBJ2-7, with 13 bases that match TRBD2. The J segment lost 4 bases and the V segment lost 4 bases, leaving 5 bases of the junction unmatched. Germline CDR1 is SGHRS and CDR2 is YFSETQ. The CDR3 runs 15 residues. The CDR3 DNA sequence: TGCGCCAGCAGCGCTACTAGCGGGAGGGGTTACGAGCAGTACTTC. Translated, it gives CASSATSGRGYEQYF.

The chain uses TRBV5-1 and TRBJ2-2, with 9 bases lining up with TRBD1. This CDR3 spans 15 amino acids. CDR1 is SGHRS and CDR2 is YFSETQ in the germline V gene. Unmatched junction bases numbered 6, after V lost 4 bases and J lost 5 bases. CDR3 coding DNA: TGCGCCAGCAGCCCTGGGACAGGGAGGACCGGGGAGCTGTTTTTT. Protein sequence: CASSPGTGRTGELFF.

The chain recombines TRBV19 with TRBJ1-5; D unclear. This CDR3 region has 13 residues. CDR1 and CDR2 (germline): LNHDA, SQIVND (reference sequence). Deletions cut 5 bases from V and 5 bases from J, with 10 bases between. CDR3 DNA: TGTGCCAGTAGTTGGGGAGGCGATCAGCCCCAGCATTTT. Protein product: CASSWGGDQPQHF.

The chain links TRBV6-5 to TRBJ2-6, with D perhaps TRBD1 (5 bases). This CDR3 comprises 15 residues. The V end lost 2 bases, the J end lost 4 bases, and 9 bases lay between the germline ends. Germline CDR1 and CDR2: MNHEY and SVGAGI. CDR3 bases: TGTGCCAGCAGTTACCGTGGGGCCGGGGCCAACGTCCTGACTTTC. Its translation is CASSYRGAGANVLTF.

The chain joins TRBV27 to TRBJ1-5; 9 bases map to TRBD1. The CDR3 sequence is 15 residues long. V was clipped by 5 bases and J by 4 bases; unmatched bases: 6. Germline assignment: CDR1 MNHEY and CDR2 SMNVEV (reference sequence). The CDR3 bases are TGTGCCAGCAGTGCCGGGACAGGGTGGAATCAGCCCCAGCATTTT. Translated: CASSAGTGWNQPQHF.

CDR3 sequence reads: CASSLETSGGSPLHF. For the CDR3, the DNA is TGCGCCAGCAGCTTAGAAACATCTGGAGGATCACCCCTCCACTTT. The chain is built from TRBV5-1 and TRBJ1-6, with D uncertain. Germline CDR1 is SGHRS and CDR2 is YFSETQ. This CDR3 has 15 amino acids. V lost 2 bases, J lost 10 bases, and 16 bases lay in between.

This clone is a singleton in its sample. Other DNA sequences of this sample code for an identical CDR3. The V and J genes are TRBV30 and TRBJ1-1; 11 nucleotides align to TRBD1. Germline CDR1 is GTSNPN and CDR2 is SVGIG (reference sequence). Trimming at V came to 3 bases and at J to 5 bases, leaving 8 bases not matched to a gene. The CDR3 sequence is 15 residues long. The CDR3 sequence: CAWRDRTGGSTEAFF. The CDR3 bases are TGTGCCTGGAGAGACAGGACAGGGGGCTCGACTGAAGCTTTCTTT.